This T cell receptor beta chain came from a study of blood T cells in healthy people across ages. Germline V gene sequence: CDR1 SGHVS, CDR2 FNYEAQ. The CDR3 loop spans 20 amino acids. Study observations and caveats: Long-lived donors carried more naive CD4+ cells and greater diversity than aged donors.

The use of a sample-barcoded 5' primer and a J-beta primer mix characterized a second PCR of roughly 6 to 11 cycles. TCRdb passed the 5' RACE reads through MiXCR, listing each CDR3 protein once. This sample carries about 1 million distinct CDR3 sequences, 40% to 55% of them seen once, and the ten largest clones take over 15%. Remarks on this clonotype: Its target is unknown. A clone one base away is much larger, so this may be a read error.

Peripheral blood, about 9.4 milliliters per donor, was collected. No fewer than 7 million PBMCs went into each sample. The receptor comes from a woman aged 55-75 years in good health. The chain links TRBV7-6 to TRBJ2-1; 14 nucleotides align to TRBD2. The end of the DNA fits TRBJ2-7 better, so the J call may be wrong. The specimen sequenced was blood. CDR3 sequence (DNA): TGTGCCAGCAGCGGAAGCCAGGGACTAGCGGGAGAGCGCTCCTACAATGAGCAGTACTTC. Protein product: CASSGSQGLAGERSYNEQYF.